This T cell receptor beta chain stems from a study of blood T cells in healthy people across ages. Study overall: Per two T cells, about one barcoded beta molecule was captured through template switching.

V shed 5 bases and J shed 0 bases, with 11 bases lying between them. CDR3 length: 14 residues. The germline gives CDR1 SGHTA, CDR2 FQGNSA. Aged about 6 to 95, donors were systemically healthy Caucasians from Russia. This clonotype was detected only once. A second PCR of about 7 to 12 cycles used a sample-barcoded 5' primer and a J-beta primer mix. Every single cDNA molecule received a tag from a template-switch adaptor with 12 random nucleotides. A minimum of 2.5 million CDR3-containing paired-end reads was obtained for each sample. TCRdb passed the 5' RACE reads through MiXCR, listing each CDR3 protein once. The sample has over a million distinct CDR3 sequences, roughly two fifths seen once.

The specimen sequenced was blood. The source is a woman under 30 in good health. The chain has TRBV7-2 and TRBJ2-7; no definite D call. The CDR3 is CASSLPFSSYEQYF. Written as DNA, the CDR3 is TGTGCCAGCAGCCTCCCATTCAGCTCCTACGAGCAGTACTTC.